Listed below are T cell receptor beta chains from one sample, sequenced in a study of Ad26.COV2.S vaccination and SARS-CoV-2 variants. The assay was immunoSEQ multiplex PCR, and TCRdb's table has in-frame clones only and misses some. The sample comprises roughly 380,000 clones, 85% to 90% of which are singletons, and 3.6% rests with the top ten. Sequenced here: peripheral blood, sampled in a trial of Ad26.COV2.S vaccine versus placebo. The source is a person between 18 and 65 years old who received the Ad26.COV2.S COVID-19 vaccine or a placebo. Both conserved end residues are trimmed from each CDR3. Each record gives: J gene, D gene, V gene, CDR3 protein. A D gene is named only where the DNA matches it firmly.

j_gene: TRBJ1-1
d_gene: NA
v_gene: TRBV5-1
CDR3aa: ASSLEGLGNTEAF

j_gene: TRBJ2-1
d_gene: NA
v_gene: TRBV6-4
CDR3aa: ASSDSTASYNEQF

j_gene: TRBJ2-1
d_gene: NA
v_gene: TRBV7-6
CDR3aa: ASSSDRGYLYNEQF

j_gene: TRBJ2-5
d_gene: NA
v_gene: TRBV3-1/TRBV3-2
CDR3aa: ASSQDFSAGRETQY

j_gene: TRBJ2-5
d_gene: NA
v_gene: TRBV5-1
CDR3aa: ASSLVGYQETQY

j_gene: TRBJ2-5
d_gene: NA
v_gene: TRBV7-6
CDR3aa: ASSPGLQGGETQY

j_gene: TRBJ1-2
d_gene: NA
v_gene: TRBV7-2
CDR3aa: ASSHGSSYGYT

j_gene: TRBJ2-7
d_gene: NA
v_gene: TRBV4-3
CDR3aa: ASSQDLASSTYEQY

j_gene: TRBJ2-7
d_gene: NA
v_gene: TRBV7-2
CDR3aa: ASSLGLSYEQY

j_gene: TRBJ1-6
d_gene: TRBD1
v_gene: TRBV5-1
CDR3aa: ASSLVGGQGRSSYNSPLH

j_gene: TRBJ2-1
d_gene: NA
v_gene: TRBV28
CDR3aa: ASTPPGDEQF

j_gene: TRBJ1-5
d_gene: NA
v_gene: TRBV7-9
CDR3aa: ASSFTAASTSNQPQH

j_gene: TRBJ1-5
d_gene: TRBD1
v_gene: TRBV5-5
CDR3aa: ASSFRTGLNQPQH

j_gene: TRBJ1-1
d_gene: NA
v_gene: TRBV2
CDR3aa: ASQREGTNTEAF

j_gene: TRBJ1-1
d_gene: NA
v_gene: TRBV11-2
CDR3aa: ASSLDSRLHTEAF

j_gene: TRBJ2-2
d_gene: TRBD1
v_gene: TRBV7-3
CDR3aa: ASSLQGARELF

j_gene: TRBJ2-2
d_gene: NA
v_gene: TRBV2
CDR3aa: ASSPSFPGWDTGELF

j_gene: TRBJ2-7
d_gene: TRBD1
v_gene: TRBV7-2
CDR3aa: ASSFDSGGSGSYEQY

j_gene: TRBJ1-3
d_gene: NA
v_gene: TRBV5-4
CDR3aa: ASNQSPGNTIY

j_gene: TRBJ2-7
d_gene: NA
v_gene: TRBV7-3
CDR3aa: ASSLYRGYEQY

j_gene: TRBJ2-1
d_gene: NA
v_gene: TRBV9
CDR3aa: ASSGEGRRFDEQF

j_gene: TRBJ2-1
d_gene: TRBD2
v_gene: TRBV7-9
CDR3aa: ASSPFLAAYNEQF

j_gene: TRBJ2-7
d_gene: TRBD2
v_gene: TRBV3-1/TRBV3-2
CDR3aa: ASSTLAGGPYEQY

j_gene: TRBJ2-6
d_gene: NA
v_gene: TRBV5-4
CDR3aa: ASSLGVAGANVLT

j_gene: TRBJ1-2
d_gene: NA
v_gene: TRBV9
CDR3aa: ASSVDPGSGYT

j_gene: TRBJ1-2
d_gene: NA
v_gene: TRBV18
CDR3aa: ASSPLGNYGYT

j_gene: TRBJ1-6
d_gene: NA
v_gene: TRBV15
CDR3aa: ATSRDQGTSSPLH

j_gene: TRBJ2-7
d_gene: NA
v_gene: TRBV14
CDR3aa: ASSQGQVPAYEQY

j_gene: TRBJ2-7
d_gene: NA
v_gene: TRBV6-6
CDR3aa: ASRGTPDGYEQY

j_gene: TRBJ1-5
d_gene: NA
v_gene: TRBV27
CDR3aa: ASSLYGQGRQPQH

j_gene: TRBJ2-3
d_gene: NA
v_gene: TRBV12-3/TRBV12-4
CDR3aa: ASSSGRDTQY

j_gene: TRBJ1-6
d_gene: NA
v_gene: TRBV7-9
CDR3aa: ASSHGRGPNSPLH

j_gene: TRBJ2-5
d_gene: NA
v_gene: TRBV20-1
CDR3aa: SARKETQY

j_gene: TRBJ2-2
d_gene: NA
v_gene: TRBV5-1
CDR3aa: ASSLPTKPSGGTGELF

j_gene: TRBJ2-5
d_gene: NA
v_gene: TRBV6-5
CDR3aa: ASSYSIGTRQETQY

j_gene: TRBJ2-5
d_gene: NA
v_gene: TRBV28
CDR3aa: ASSSGQQETQY

j_gene: TRBJ1-5
d_gene: TRBD1
v_gene: TRBV7-2
CDR3aa: ASSSRTGRTGQPQH

j_gene: TRBJ2-1
d_gene: NA
v_gene: TRBV29-1
CDR3aa: SGIRGEQF

j_gene: TRBJ2-7
d_gene: TRBD1
v_gene: TRBV9
CDR3aa: ASSVRDSLYEQY

j_gene: TRBJ2-7
d_gene: NA
v_gene: TRBV12-3/TRBV12-4
CDR3aa: ASTGTYEQY

j_gene: TRBJ1-2
d_gene: NA
v_gene: TRBV9
CDR3aa: ASSPPPGVFRPGAGRGYT

j_gene: TRBJ2-7
d_gene: NA
v_gene: TRBV11-3
CDR3aa: ASSSFDRSSYEQY

j_gene: TRBJ1-2
d_gene: NA
v_gene: TRBV28
CDR3aa: ASSPPQGHGYT

j_gene: TRBJ2-5
d_gene: NA
v_gene: TRBV7-9
CDR3aa: ASSLNQETQY

j_gene: TRBJ2-1
d_gene: TRBD1
v_gene: TRBV6-2/TRBV6-3
CDR3aa: ASSYPTGQGGYNEQF

j_gene: TRBJ1-2
d_gene: NA
v_gene: TRBV21-1
CDR3aa: ASSKTGTGAKGGYT

j_gene: TRBJ2-3
d_gene: NA
v_gene: TRBV7-2
CDR3aa: ASSPTSSAQY

j_gene: TRBJ2-1
d_gene: NA
v_gene: TRBV5-5
CDR3aa: ASSLVVYGGEQF

j_gene: TRBJ2-7
d_gene: NA
v_gene: TRBV5-5
CDR3aa: ASSLGASNEQY

j_gene: TRBJ2-5
d_gene: TRBD2
v_gene: TRBV3-1/TRBV3-2
CDR3aa: ASSPRLAEQETQY

j_gene: TRBJ2-6
d_gene: NA
v_gene: TRBV10-3
CDR3aa: AISVPDKRPRSGANVLT

j_gene: TRBJ1-2
d_gene: NA
v_gene: TRBV19
CDR3aa: ASRYPGSYGYT